The 22 T cell receptor beta chains below come from one sample, sequenced in a study of blood T cell repertoires in COVID-19. Sequencing was performed with immunoSEQ multiplex PCR; in TCRdb, only in-frame clones are kept and a portion is missing. The data hold over 150,000 clones, with 85% to 90% observed a single time. The sample was peripheral blood. All receptors derive from a man aged 35-49 years with active or convalescent COVID-19.

The genes are TRBV7-2 and TRBJ1-1, with TRBD1 as a possible D gene (5 bases). CDR1 is SGHTA and CDR2 is FQGNSA in the germline V gene. Trimming took off 1 base at V and 11 bases at J, with 14 bases between the two ends. The CDR3 length is 13 residues. The CDR3 spells CASSLVTDRDAFF. Here the CDR3 DNA reads TGTGCCAGCAGCTTAGTGACAGACCGAGACGCTTTCTTT.

The rearrangement uses TRBV11-2 and TRBJ2-1, with 14 bases aligning to TRBD2. The V segment lost 5 bases and the J segment 5 bases; nucleotides outside the gene matches: 8. The CDR3 covers 17 residues. Germline CDR1 SGHAT, CDR2 FQNNGV. This CDR3 is CASSPPGTSGGNNEQFF. The CDR3 nucleotides are TGTGCCAGCAGCCCTCCCGGGACTAGCGGGGGCAACAATGAGCAGTTCTTC.

This clone was detected a few times. In DNA, the CDR3 is TGTGCCAGCAGTGATTGGGACAAAGGATTGGACGAGCAGTACTTC. Protein: CASSDWDKGLDEQYF. The chain combines TRBV6-1 with TRBJ2-7, with D perhaps matching TRBD1 (6 bases). Germline values: CDR1 MNHNS, CDR2 SASEGT. This CDR3 comprises 15 residues. With 3 bases removed from V and 5 bases from J, the gap between germline ends came to 17 bases.

The V gene is TRBV3-1 (or the pseudogene TRBV3-2), the J gene TRBJ2-3; 8 bases align to TRBD2. The germline V gene has CDR1 LGHDT and CDR2 YNNKEL (reference sequence). V shed 0 bases, J shed 4 bases, and the junction held 3 bases outside the gene matches. The CDR3 has 15 residues. This CDR3 reads CASSQDVGGADTQYF. DNA for the CDR3: TGTGCCAGCAGCCAAGATGTCGGGGGGGCAGATACGCAGTATTTT.

This chain joins TRBV4-1 and TRBJ1-3; D uncertain. The CDR3 has 17 amino acids. Germline V gene data show CDR1 as MGHRA and CDR2 as YSYEKL. Trimming pared 1 base from V and 2 bases from J, leaving 15 bases between. The CDR3 DNA reads as TGCGCCAGCAGCCAAGCATCGGGGAGAGGGACTGGAAACACCATATATTTT. Translated, it gives CASSQASGRGTGNTIYF.

The chain combines TRBV7-9 with TRBJ2-2; 13 nucleotides align to TRBD2. The CDR3 contains 16 residues. Germline V gene sequence: CDR1 SEHNR, CDR2 FQNEAQ (reference sequence). V was clipped by 5 bases and J by 5 bases; unmatched bases: 5. The CDR3 region has the DNA TGTGCCAGCAGCCAACTAGCGGGGGGGCCAACCGGGGAGCTGTTTTTT. The encoded protein is CASSQLAGGPTGELFF.

J is TRBJ2-1 and V is TRBV30, with D maybe TRBD2 (5 bases). V was cut by 2 bases and J by 7 bases, with 9 bases left in between. In germline, CDR1 is GTSNPN, CDR2 SVGIG (reference sequence). This CDR3 is 12 amino acids long. CDR3 nucleotides: TGTGCCTGGAGTCGGGGTACGAATGAGCAGTTCTTC. Translating gives CAWSRGTNEQFF.

The chain combines TRBV5-5 with TRBJ1-1; possibly TRBD1 for D (6 bases). Germline-derived CDR1 and CDR2 are SGHKS and YYEKEE (reference sequence). The CDR3 spans 14 residues. V lost 4 bases, J lost 5 bases, and 15 bases lay in between. The CDR3 sequence: CASSNGQLGTEAFF. Written as DNA, the CDR3 is TGTGCCAGCAGCAACGGACAGTTGGGGACTGAAGCTTTCTTT.

The genes are TRBV7-8 and TRBJ2-7; 7 positions match TRBD2. J was trimmed by 0 bases and V by 1 base; bases with no gene match: 9. Per germline, CDR1 SGHVS and CDR2 FQNEAQ. The CDR3 sequence is 17 residues long. The CDR3 protein is CASSLVAVAGSSYEQYF. The CDR3 region has the DNA TGTGCCAGCAGCTTAGTTGCGGTAGCGGGTTCCTCCTACGAGCAGTACTTC.

The gene calls are TRBV3-1 (or the pseudogene TRBV3-2) and TRBJ2-1; D is undetermined. The CDR3 has 18 residues. Trimming stripped 1 base from V and 0 bases from J, with 16 bases between. Germline V gene lookup returns CDR1 LGHDT and CDR2 YNNKEL (reference sequence). The CDR3 sequence: CASSQAVLKISSYNEQFF. The CDR3 DNA is TGTGCCAGCAGCCAAGCGGTTCTTAAGATAAGCTCCTACAATGAGCAGTTCTTC.

This clone was observed a handful of times. The chain employs TRBV3-1 (or the pseudogene TRBV3-2) and TRBJ1-2; D is perhaps TRBD1 (5 bases). Germline values: CDR1 LGHDT, CDR2 YNNKEL (reference sequence). The CDR3 runs 13 residues. V lost 1 base and J lost 11, with 14 bases in between. The CDR3 region is CASSQAGTSLYTF. As DNA, the CDR3 is TGTGCCAGCAGCCAAGCTGGGACTTCCCTATACACCTTC.

The count of this clone is one. The chain joins TRBV19 to TRBJ1-5; 8 positions agree with TRBD1. Trimming removed 1 base from V and 4 bases from J; junction bases left unmatched: 3. The germline CDR1 and CDR2 sequences are LNHDA and SQIVND (reference sequence). CDR3 length equals 15 residues. CDR3 DNA sequence: TGTGCCAGTAGTATAGGGGACAGGACGAATCAGCCCCAGCATTTT. This gives the protein CASSIGDRTNQPQHF.

This chain joins TRBV3-1 (or the pseudogene TRBV3-2) and TRBJ1-5; TRBD1 agrees at 8 bases. This CDR3 has 17 amino acids. Per the germline V gene, CDR1 is LGHDT and CDR2 is YNNKEL (reference sequence). V shed 0 bases, J shed 4 bases, and the junction held 8 bases outside the gene matches. The CDR3 nucleotides are TGTGCCAGCAGCCAAGAAGGGCCCGGACAGGGAAATCAGCCCCAGCATTTT. Translation: CASSQEGPGQGNQPQHF.

The rearrangement uses TRBV30 and TRBJ1-6; a possible D gene is TRBD1 (6 bases). The V and J ends lost 4 bases and 8 bases respectively, with 15 bases between them. Germline CDR1 and CDR2: GTSNPN and SVGIG (reference sequence). The CDR3 covers 14 residues. This CDR3 is CAWNGGARDSPLHF. For the CDR3, the DNA is TGTGCCTGGAACGGGGGGGCAAGGGATTCACCCCTCCACTTT.

The chain links TRBV18 to TRBJ1-5; tentative D call: TRBD1 (6 bases). Trimming pared 6 bases from V and 2 bases from J, leaving 14 bases between. In germline, CDR1 is KGHSH, CDR2 LQKENI. The CDR3 has 15 amino acids. This chain's CDR3 is CASSADRNRNQPQHF. The CDR3 nucleotides are TGTGCCAGCTCGGCAGACAGGAATCGCAATCAGCCCCAGCATTTT.

V usage is TRBV6-1 and J usage is TRBJ2-7; no firm D call. The germline V and J ends were trimmed by 2 bases and 0 bases, with 14 bases remaining between them. This CDR3 region has 16 residues. CDR1 and CDR2 from the germline V gene are MNHNS and SASEGT. DNA for the CDR3: TGTGCCAGCAGTGAAAACGCGGCAGCGAGCTCCTACGAGCAGTACTTC. The encoded protein is CASSENAAASSYEQYF.

This chain connects TRBV7-3 to TRBJ2-5; D ambiguous. CDR1 and CDR2 from the germline V gene are SGHTA and FQGTGA. The CDR3 covers 13 residues. The V end lost 5 bases, the J end lost 1 base, and 8 bases lay between the germline ends. CDR3 DNA: TGTGCCAGCAGCACGACACCCCAAGAGACCCAGTACTTC. Protein product: CASSTTPQETQYF.

V gene TRBV6-5 combines with J gene TRBJ1-1, with 8 nucleotides matching TRBD1. This CDR3 comprises 16 residues. The J segment lost 4 bases and the V segment lost 2 bases, leaving 9 bases of the junction unmatched. Looked up from germline, CDR1 is MNHEY and CDR2 is SVGAGI. This chain's CDR3 is CASSYVGTGRSTEAFF. The CDR3 DNA reads as TGTGCCAGCAGTTACGTGGGGACAGGCCGCAGCACTGAAGCTTTCTTT.

The chain joins TRBV19 to TRBJ2-3; D is undetermined. This CDR3 is 13 amino acids long. Trimming pared 6 bases from V and 6 bases from J, leaving 13 bases between. Germline V gives CDR1 LNHDA, CDR2 SQIVND (reference sequence). The CDR3 region has the DNA TGTGCCAGTAGGGGCATCCCTCACGATACGCAGTATTTT. It translates to CASRGIPHDTQYF.

The chain recombines TRBV5-1 with TRBJ2-2, with D possibly TRBD2 on 6 matching bases. Deletions cut 3 bases from V and 5 bases from J, with 8 bases between. The germline V gene has CDR1 SGHRS and CDR2 YFSETQ. The CDR3 extends over 13 amino acids. The CDR3 DNA sequence: TGCGCCAGCAGCTGGGACTTTACCGGGGAGCTGTTTTTT. It translates to CASSWDFTGELFF. Full variable domain (missing parts from reference TRBV5-1 and TRBJ2-2): KAGVTQTPRYLIKTRGQQVTLSCSPISGHRSVSWYQQTPGQGLQFLFEYFSETQRNKGNFPGRFSGRQFSNSRSEMNVSTLELGDSALYLCASSWDFTGELFFGEGSRLTVL.

This clone appeared a single time. This chain joins TRBV5-6 and TRBJ2-3; 9 bases align to TRBD2. This CDR3 contains 16 residues. The germline CDR1 and CDR2 sequences are SGHDT and YYEEEE. Unmatched junction bases numbered 10, after V lost 4 bases and J lost 4 bases. CDR3 sequence (DNA): TGTGCCAGCAGCCGTCTAGCGGGGTGGGCCCCAGATACGCAGTATTTT. This gives the protein CASSRLAGWAPDTQYF.

The V and J genes are TRBV3-1 (or the pseudogene TRBV3-2) and TRBJ1-3, with D hard to call. CDR1 and CDR2 (germline): LGHDT, YNNKEL (reference sequence). This CDR3 comprises 15 residues. The V and J ends lost 0 bases and 4 bases respectively, with 10 bases between them. As DNA, the CDR3 is TGTGCCAGCAGCCAAGACTTGAGCCGGGGAAACACCATATATTTT. Protein product: CASSQDLSRGNTIYF.